Listed here is a single TCR beta chain. Its antigen remains unidentified. The data were taken from a study of cytomegalovirus exposure and HLA in healthy donors. Study results and limitations: Most TCR beta V segments were productive about 87% or about 30% of the time in an earlier analysis.

Trimming stripped 5 bases from V and 0 bases from J, with 11 bases between. Germline V gene data show CDR1 as MDHEN and CDR2 as SYDVKM. The CDR3 runs 15 residues. Primers: 60 Vbeta forward and 13 Jbeta reverse. Using immunoSEQ multiplex PCR, the repertoire was profiled, and TCRdb retains in-frame clones only, with some absent. The sample comprises roughly 63,000 clones, roughly 75% of which are singletons, and roughly 23% rests with the top ten. The chain links TRBV28 to TRBJ1-5; D is unclear. The sequenced sample consisted of PBMCs. This TCR was sampled from a woman between 40 and 55 years old in good health and CMV-seropositive. The CDR3, as DNA: TGTGCCAGCAGTCGTGGAGGCCATAGCAATCAGCCCCAGCATTTT. As protein: CASSRGGHSNQPQHF.